This record looks at one T cell receptor beta chain sequence and its context. The antigen remains undetermined. CD45RO-negative cells were positively selected for CCR7, leaving out terminally differentiated effector memory CD45RA+ cells. Each of the donors was a healthy adult who was HIV-negative and had not had a recent acute infection or vaccination. On sorted subsets, replicate PCRs used 200 ng DNA, or 27,000 or so T cell genomes. Assay used: immunoSEQ multiplex PCR; TCRdb lists only in-frame clones, some missing. The table lists more than 500,000 clones, about 95% of them singletons. These data originate in a study of shared clonotypes between healthy human individuals. Study results and caveats: Rarefaction showed sorted-subset sequencing was incomplete despite large depth. Memory subsets generally showed smaller estimated richness than naive subsets did.

The CDR3 has 15 residues. The origin of this receptor is a woman in her 30s in good health. This chain uses TRBV21-1 with TRBJ1-5; TRBD1, the table's D call, was not compared with the DNA. TRBV21-1 is classified as a pseudogene. The material sequenced was naive CD8+ T cells sorted from blood. CDR3 nucleotide sequence: TGTGCCAGCAGCAAAGTCCGCCAGGGCAATCAGCCCCAGCATTTT. It codes for CASSKVRQGNQPQHF.